This T cell receptor beta chain was obtained from a study of vaccination effects on CD4 cells after COVID-19. Germline V gene lookup returns CDR1 SGHNT and CDR2 YENEEA. The trim removed 6 bases at V and 5 bases at J, leaving 7 bases unmatched. The CDR3 sequence is 15 residues long. Details on this clone: No antigen is known for it.

Notes on the study in general: Few convalescent patients, and no early post-infection timepoints, were available to the study. By a late point after vaccination, infection- and vaccine-induced clones had shrunk markedly through clonal contraction.

Using viral peptide pools, the ViraFEST assay grew out antigen-specific CD4+ T cells prior to sequencing. The culture ran for approximately 10 days, and then CD4+ T cells were isolated. Absence of prior SARS-CoV-2 infection characterized the vaccine recipients, who showed negative nucleocapsid antibodies. With roughly 10 ug/ml peptides and around 9.6 IU/ml IL-2, over 1.5 million PBMC per well were cultured. The authors exchanged half the medium for IL-2 medium on days 3 and 7. The table came from immunoSEQ multiplex PCR; TCRdb's copy has only in-frame clones and leaves some out. The profile shows around 35,000 clones, under 70% of them singletons.

This chain connects TRBV11-3 to TRBJ2-2; TRBD1 matches 9 bases. The clonotype originates from a human donor who received a COVID-19 vaccine. Sequences were derived from CD4+ T cells from PBMCs cultured with HCoV-OC43 spike peptides, sampled before COVID-19 vaccination. Subset here: HCoV-OC43 spike overlapping peptide pool stimulation. This CDR3 is CASRTDRGGTGELFF. CDR3 bases: TGTGCCAGCAGAACGGACAGGGGAGGTACCGGGGAGCTGTTTTTT.